The 18 T cell receptor beta chains reported below all come from one sample, sequenced in a study of blood T cells in healthy people across ages. The second PCR ran about 6 to 12 cycles with a sample-barcoded 5' primer and J-beta primers. TCRdb passed the 5' RACE reads through MiXCR, listing each CDR3 protein once. The table shows about 1.6 million distinct CDR3 sequences, with about 31% occurring only once. Sequencing input: blood. These receptors all stem from a woman aged 25 to 39 in good health.

Notes on this clonotype: Germline is not matched at one junction end, which may reflect a read error. This sequence joins TRBV12-3 or TRBV12-4 and TRBJ1-2; D not resolved. The CDR3 length is 14 residues. DNA for the CDR3: TGTGCCAGCAGGCGAAATTACAAGGTGTATGGATACACCTTC. It encodes CASRRNYKVYGYTF.

In its sample, this clonotype was seen many times. The rearrangement uses TRBV4-1 and TRBJ2-7, with TRBD2 identical over 9 bases. CDR1 and CDR2 from the germline V gene are MGHRA and YSYEKL. V lost 1 base to trimming and J lost 1 base; unmatched junction nucleotides: 5. This CDR3 is 16 amino acids long. The chain's CDR3 is CASSQGRLAGSYEQYF. Here the CDR3 DNA reads TGCGCCAGCAGCCAAGGACGCCTAGCGGGGTCCTACGAGCAGTACTTC.

This chain joins TRBV7-9 and TRBJ1-6; D unresolved. Germline CDR1 reads SEHNR; CDR2 reads FQNEAQ (reference sequence). Deletions cut 5 bases from V and 10 bases from J, with 15 bases between. The CDR3 extends over 14 amino acids. CDR3 bases: TGTGCCAGCAGCCCCGCTACTGGCCAATCACCCCTCCACTTT. It yields the protein CASSPATGQSPLHF.

This clonotype was observed many times. The chain uses TRBV29-1 and TRBJ2-3; TRBD2 aligns across 9 bases. Trimming at V came to 2 bases and at J to 1 base, leaving 4 bases not matched to a gene. This CDR3 spans 15 amino acids. The germline gives CDR1 SQVTM, CDR2 ANQGSEA. CDR3 sequence (DNA): TGCAGCGTTGAACGCGGGAGGGATGGCACAGATACGCAGTATTTT. This gives the protein CSVERGRDGTDTQYF.

In the case of this clonotype: The junction departs from the called germline gene at one end, perhaps through a read error. The chain employs TRBV29-1 and TRBJ1-1; D ambiguous. Germline V gene lookup returns CDR1 SQVTM and CDR2 ANQGSEA. The length of the CDR3 is 13 residues. CDR3: CSGELQGWTEAFF. The CDR3 DNA follows: TGCAGCGGTGAACTCCAAGGGTGGACTGAAGCTTTCTTT. The full variable domain, completed using reference TRBV29-1 and TRBJ1-1, is SAVISQKPSRDICQRGTSLTIQCQVDSQVTMMFWYRQQPGQSLTLIATANQGSEATYESGFVIDKFPISRPNLTFSTLTVSNMSPEDSSIYLCSGELQGWTEAFFGQGTRLTVV.

The table lists this clonotype with a few counts. The chain uses TRBV5-6 and TRBJ2-7; 7 nucleotides agree with TRBD2. With V trimmed by 1 base and J by 4 bases, 5 bases remained unmatched. Per germline, CDR1 SGHDT and CDR2 YYEEEE. The CDR3 totals 14 residues. CDR3 protein: CASSLRAGEYEQYF. DNA for the CDR3: TGTGCCAGCAGCTTGAGGGCGGGGGAGTACGAGCAGTACTTC.

This chain connects TRBV7-2 to TRBJ1-6; D not resolved. CDR1 is SGHTA, CDR2 FQGNSA, per germline. This CDR3 is 17 amino acids long. The germline V and J ends were trimmed by 1 base and 0 bases, with 10 bases remaining between them. For the CDR3, the DNA is TGTGCCAGCAGCTTAGTCGAGGGTATCTCCTATAATTCACCCCTCCACTTT. Protein: CASSLVEGISYNSPLHF. Together with reference TRBV7-2 and TRBJ1-6, the CDR3 gives the full variable domain: GAGVSQSPSNKVTEKGKDVELRCDPISGHTALYWYRQSLGQGLEFLIYFQGNSAPDKSGLPSDRFSAERTGGSVSTLTIQRTQQEDSAVYLCASSLVEGISYNSPLHFGNGTRLTVT.

Concerning this clonotype: Because the CDR3's place on the DNA is in doubt, the DNA is left out and the CDR3 is given as listed by TCRdb. This rearrangement joins TRBV6-6 to TRBJ2-1; TRBD1 is the table's D call, not checked against the DNA. Germline V gives CDR1 MNHNY, CDR2 SVGAGI (reference sequence). The CDR3 is made up of 17 amino acids, end residues included. CDR3 protein: CASSSSTTGQGANEQFF.

Notes on this clonotype: A much more abundant neighbour one base away suggests this may be a read error. The chain links TRBV29-1 to TRBJ2-4, with 12 positions matching TRBD2. CDR3 length equals 15 residues. Germline trimming cut 7 bases from V and 13 bases from J; bases unmatched to any gene: 17. CDR1 and CDR2 from the germline V gene are SQVTM and ANQGSEA. CDR3 loop: CSARGLAGSSGEQYF. Here the CDR3 DNA reads TGCAGCGCCCGAGGACTAGCGGGATCATCGGGAGAGCAGTACTTC.

This clonotype was seen more than once but under ten times. The CDR3 reads CASSQGMRIRSHYEQYF. The CDR3 DNA sequence: TGCGCCAGCAGCCAAGGTATGAGGATCAGGTCGCACTACGAGCAGTACTTC. The chain combines TRBV4-1 with TRBJ2-7; D not certain. The CDR3 consists of 17 residues. V was shortened by 1 base and J by 3 bases, with 19 bases between the two germline ends. CDR1 is MGHRA, CDR2 YSYEKL, per germline.

This chain links TRBV20-1 with TRBJ2-5; D ambiguous. Trimming removed 6 bases at V and 5 bases at J, with 10 bases between. The CDR3 is 11 residues long. CDR1 DFQATT and CDR2 SNEGSKA come from the germline V gene (reference sequence). The CDR3 DNA reads as TGCAGTGCCCCCTTTGCGGAGACCCAGTACTTC. As protein: CSAPFAETQYF.

The chain links TRBV6-1 to TRBJ2-4; D possibly corresponds to TRBD2 (7 bases). TRBJ2-7 matches the DNA end more closely, so the J call is doubtful. Germline V CDR1 and CDR2: MNHNS, SASEGT. This CDR3 is built from 13 residues. The CDR3 DNA reads TGTGCCGGGAGGGGGGGCACCCTCCACGAGCAGTACTTC. Residues: CAGRGGTLHEQYF.

The gene calls are TRBV6-2 or TRBV6-3 and TRBJ1-1; no clear D gene. The CDR3 is 14 residues long. From germline, CDR1 is MNHEY and CDR2 SVGEGT. Trimming cost V 4 bases and J 1 base, with 10 bases left between them. The CDR3 DNA sequence: TGTGCCAGCAGTTCGTCGTCGGGGAACACTGAAGCTTTCTTT. This sequence encodes CASSSSSGNTEAFF.

This chain connects TRBV11-2 to TRBJ1-2, with 8 bases fitting TRBD1. V was clipped by 4 bases and J by 3 bases; unmatched bases: 7. The V gene's germline CDR1 is SGHAT and CDR2 FQNNGV. The CDR3 consists of 15 residues. The CDR3 DNA reads as TGTGCCAGCAGCTCCGAACAGGGGGTTTACTATGGCTACACCTTC. Translated: CASSSEQGVYYGYTF.

This clonotype was detected only a few times. The genes are TRBV3-1 and TRBJ2-7; no reliable D call. This CDR3 has 15 residues. Trimming removed 3 bases at V and 2 bases at J, with 14 bases between. The germline V gene has CDR1 LGHDT and CDR2 YNNKEL (reference sequence). CDR3 DNA: TGTGCCAGCAGCCACCTGCCGTCCCCCACCTACGAGCAGTACTTC. Amino acids: CASSHLPSPTYEQYF.

This clonotype turned up a few times. The V gene is TRBV5-1, the J gene TRBJ2-7, with D perhaps TRBD1 or TRBD2 (5 bases each). Trimming removed 0 bases from V and 2 bases from J, with 9 bases in between. Germline CDR1 and CDR2: SGHRS and YFSETQ. This CDR3 is 14 amino acids long. The CDR3 here is CASSLEGTPYEQYF. The CDR3 DNA reads TGCGCCAGCAGCTTGGAAGGGACCCCCTACGAGCAGTACTTC.

This clonotype was seen a handful of times. The J gene is TRBJ1-4, the V gene TRBV7-7, with 8 bases aligning to TRBD1. The trim removed 2 bases at V and 3 bases at J, leaving 2 bases unmatched. This CDR3 has 15 amino acids. Germline values: CDR1 SSHAT, CDR2 FNYEAQ (reference sequence). DNA for the CDR3: TGTGCCAGCAGCTTAAGGACAGGGCCTAATGAAAAACTGTTTTTT. Encoded protein: CASSLRTGPNEKLFF.

This clonotype was counted between two and nine times. The chain is built from TRBV6-1 and TRBJ1-5; D remains unclear. CDR1 and CDR2 (germline): MNHNS, SASEGT. V was shortened by 7 bases and J by 0 bases, with 16 bases between the two germline ends. CDR3 length equals 16 residues. The CDR3 loop is CASNLNTEYSNQPQHF. CDR3 bases: TGTGCCAGCAACCTCAACACGGAATATAGCAATCAGCCCCAGCATTTT.